These 24 T cell receptor beta chains came from one sample sequenced in a study of blood T cell repertoires in COVID-19. Sequenced by immunoSEQ multiplex PCR; TCRdb stores in-frame clones only, minus some. The sample lists around 300,000 clones; over 80% were seen once. Specimen: peripheral blood. Receptors were obtained from a woman in her fifties or sixties with active or convalescent COVID-19.

V gene TRBV2 combines with J gene TRBJ2-7; tentatively, D is TRBD2 (5 bases). Trimming took 3 bases from V and 2 from J, leaving 11 bases between them. The CDR3 loop spans 14 amino acids. Germline assignment: CDR1 SNHLY and CDR2 FYNNEI. CDR3 amino acids: CASSEVRGAYEQYF. For the CDR3, the DNA is TGTGCCAGCAGTGAGGTACGGGGAGCCTACGAGCAGTACTTC. The variable domain in full, completed from reference TRBV2 and TRBJ2-7, reads EPEVTQTPSHQVTQMGQEVILRCVPISNHLYFYWYRQILGQKVEFLVSFYNNEISEKSEIFDDQFSVERPDGSNFTLKIRSTKLEDSAMYFCASSEVRGAYEQYFGPGTRLTVT.

The V and J genes are TRBV7-2 and TRBJ2-1; TRBD2 matches 13 bases. The V and J ends lost 4 bases and 8 bases, in that order; junction bases with no gene match: 8. The length of the CDR3 is 16 residues. Germline assignment: CDR1 SGHTA and CDR2 FQGNSA. The CDR3 sequence is CASSWTSGSDLDEQFF. The CDR3 DNA is TGTGCCAGCAGCTGGACTAGCGGGAGCGACCTGGATGAGCAGTTCTTC. The complete variable domain, with remaining parts taken from reference TRBV7-2 and TRBJ2-1, reads GAGVSQSPSNKVTEKGKDVELRCDPISGHTALYWYRQSLGQGLEFLIYFQGNSAPDKSGLPSDRFSAERTGGSVSTLTIQRTQQEDSAVYLCASSWTSGSDLDEQFFGPGTRLTVL.

The chain has TRBV7-3 and TRBJ2-5, with D possibly TRBD1 on 6 matching bases. The CDR3 totals 13 residues. The V end lost 5 bases, the J end lost 2 bases, and 9 bases lay between the germline ends. The germline V gene encodes CDR1 SGHTA and CDR2 FQGTGA. The CDR3: CASSEGVQETQYF. In DNA, the CDR3 is TGTGCCAGCAGCGAGGGGGTACAAGAGACCCAGTACTTC.

The chain joins TRBV18 to TRBJ2-2, with a weak D call TRBD2 (5 bases). Germline loops: CDR1 KGHSH, CDR2 LQKENI. The CDR3 totals 15 residues. Trimming removed 2 bases from V and 6 bases from J, with 13 bases in between. CDR3 amino acids: CASSPERLSPGELFF. The CDR3 bases are TGTGCCAGCTCACCAGAGCGGTTGTCTCCCGGGGAGCTGTTTTTT.

V and J are TRBV3-1 (or the pseudogene TRBV3-2) and TRBJ2-2, with D tentatively TRBD2 (5 bases). The ends were cut back, 4 bases at V and 0 bases at J, with 12 bases in the middle. Germline V gene lookup returns CDR1 LGHDT and CDR2 YNNKEL (reference sequence). The CDR3 is 16 residues long. The CDR3 loop is CASSRGWTSNTGELFF. DNA of the CDR3: TGTGCCAGCAGCCGAGGGTGGACCTCGAACACCGGGGAGCTGTTTTTT.

The genes are TRBV6-5 and TRBJ1-2, with a weak D call TRBD1 (5 bases). The V and J ends lost 2 bases and 3 bases respectively, with 13 bases between them. Germline V CDR1 and CDR2: MNHEY, SVGAGI. The CDR3 extends over 15 amino acids. CDR3 loop: CASSYGGAGYYGYTF. DNA for the CDR3: TGTGCCAGCAGTTACGGCGGGGCGGGGTACTATGGCTACACCTTC.

V usage is TRBV10-3 and J usage is TRBJ2-7; 8 bases fit TRBD2. This CDR3 spans 15 amino acids. The trim removed 5 bases at V and 2 bases at J, leaving 8 bases unmatched. Germline CDR1 reads ENHRY; CDR2 reads SYGVKD. The CDR3 nucleotides are TGTGCCATCAGTAGAGACGGGAGGGCCACCTACGAGCAGTACTTC. Its translation is CAISRDGRATYEQYF.

V gene TRBV30 combines with J gene TRBJ2-4; D uncertain. Germline lookup yields CDR1 GTSNPN and CDR2 SVGIG (reference sequence). The CDR3 loop spans 12 amino acids. Between the trimmed V and J ends, which lost 3 bases and 3 bases, there was a span of 6 bases. The CDR3 sequence is CAWSQDKNIQYF. The CDR3 nucleotides are TGTGCCTGGAGCCAGGACAAAAACATTCAGTACTTC.

The chain recombines TRBV4-1 with TRBJ2-5; 9 bases agree with TRBD2. The CDR3 is made up of 16 amino acids. With 6 bases clipped from V and 1 base from J, the junction kept 9 bases outside the gene matches. Germline assignment: CDR1 MGHRA and CDR2 YSYEKL. The CDR3 DNA reads TGCGCCAGCAGTCGTGGGCCTAGCGGGGTCCAAGAGACCCAGTACTTC. Translated: CASSRGPSGVQETQYF.

The genes are TRBV5-4 and TRBJ2-7, with TRBD1 matching over 7 bases. Germline V CDR1 and CDR2: SGHNT, YYREEE (reference sequence). CDR3 size: 13 residues. V lost 4 bases to trimming and J lost 1 base; unmatched junction nucleotides: 2. The CDR3 DNA reads as TGTGCCAGCAGCAAGACAGGGTCCTACGAGCAGTACTTC. Protein product: CASSKTGSYEQYF. The full variable domain, its missing parts supplied by reference TRBV5-4 and TRBJ2-7, is ETGVTQSPTHLIKTRGQQVTLRCSSQSGHNTVSWYQQALGQGPQFIFQYYREEENGRGNFPPRFSGLQFPNYSSELNVNALELDDSALYLCASSKTGSYEQYFGPGTRLTVT.

This chain joins TRBV7-9 and TRBJ2-5; a possible D gene is TRBD1 (6 bases). This CDR3 comprises 17 residues. Deletions cut 5 bases from V and 5 bases from J, with 24 bases between. CDR1 and CDR2 from the germline V gene are SEHNR and FQNEAQ (reference sequence). The CDR3 region is CASSPTLLQGPQETQYF. Written as DNA, the CDR3 is TGTGCCAGCAGCCCAACCCTCTTACAGGGCCCCCAGGAGACCCAGTACTTC.

CDR3 sequence reads: CASSLGVTSYEQYF. CDR3 in DNA: TGCGCCAGCAGCTTGGGCGTTACCTCCTACGAGCAGTACTTC. J is TRBJ2-7 and V is TRBV5-1; D is unclear. Germline V gene sequence: CDR1 SGHRS, CDR2 YFSETQ. V was pared by 0 bases and J by 0 bases, with 7 bases between. The CDR3 runs to 14 residues.

This chain connects TRBV6-5 to TRBJ1-5; no clear D. In germline, CDR1 is MNHEY, CDR2 SVGAGI. This CDR3 spans 12 amino acids. The ends were cut back, 5 bases at V and 4 bases at J, with 6 bases in the middle. As DNA, the CDR3 is TGTGCCAGCAGTCTAATGAATCAGCCCCAGCATTTT. It specifies CASSLMNQPQHF.

This chain joins TRBV6-5 and TRBJ2-1; possibly TRBD1 for D (6 bases). CDR3 length: 13 amino acids. Germline V lookup: CDR1 MNHEY, CDR2 SVGAGI. Trimming pared 5 bases from V and 13 bases from J, leaving 18 bases between. The DNA of the CDR3 is TGTGCCAGCAGTCCCGGGACAACAGGGCTCCAGTTCTTC. Its translation: CASSPGTTGLQFF.

The chain joins TRBV4-1 to TRBJ2-7; D remains ambiguous. The CDR3 length is 15 residues. Germline-derived CDR1 and CDR2 are MGHRA and YSYEKL. The ends were cut back, 0 bases at V and 6 bases at J, with 15 bases in the middle. The CDR3 DNA follows: TGCGCCAGCAGCCAAGATCGGAAGGTTTCGGGCGAGCAGTACTTC. Protein: CASSQDRKVSGEQYF.

This chain joins TRBV6-2 or TRBV6-3 and TRBJ2-7; 9 bases map to TRBD2. CDR3 length: 18 residues. The V gene's germline CDR1 is MNHEY and CDR2 SVGEGT. V gave up 0 bases and J gave up 0 bases; unmatched junction bases: 9. Here the CDR3 reads CASSYSMASGKSSYEQYF. The CDR3, as DNA: TGTGCCAGCAGTTACTCGATGGCTAGCGGGAAAAGCTCCTACGAGCAGTACTTC.

The chain uses TRBV3-1 (or the pseudogene TRBV3-2) and TRBJ1-1; TRBD1 is a possible D gene (6 bases). CDR1 and CDR2 (germline): LGHDT, YNNKEL (reference sequence). V was clipped by 3 bases and J by 4 bases, with 9 bases between them. The CDR3 covers 13 residues. The CDR3 DNA sequence: TGTGCCAGCAGCCAGGGGGCTTTCACTGAAGCTTTCTTT. This encodes CASSQGAFTEAFF.

The V and J genes are TRBV10-2 and TRBJ2-7; the match to TRBD2 covers 15 bases. The CDR3 has 18 residues. After removal of 5 bases from V and 2 bases from J, the junction contained 10 bases not matched to a gene. The germline CDR1 and CDR2 sequences are WSHSY and SAAADI. The DNA of the CDR3 is TGCGCCAGCAGTTGGACTAGCGGGAGGGTACGCACGACCTACGAGCAGTACTTC. This codes for CASSWTSGRVRTTYEQYF.

The chain links TRBV19 to TRBJ2-2, with a possible D match to TRBD1 (6 bases). Trimming took 7 bases from V and 2 from J, leaving 11 bases between them. Looked up from germline, CDR1 is LNHDA and CDR2 is SQIVND (reference sequence). CDR3 length equals 14 residues. As DNA, the CDR3 is TGTGCCAGTAAAAGGGGGAGCAACACCGGGGAGCTGTTTTTT. This gives the protein CASKRGSNTGELFF.

This clone was seen more than once but under ten times. The chain joins TRBV30 to TRBJ2-3; TRBD2 aligns across 8 bases. The CDR3 spans 15 residues. Trimming at V came to 1 base and at J to 1 base, leaving 4 bases not matched to a gene. CDR1 is GTSNPN, CDR2 SVGIG, per germline (reference sequence). CDR3: CAWSEAGAGTDTQYF. The CDR3 coding sequence is TGTGCCTGGAGTGAAGCGGGAGCGGGCACAGATACGCAGTATTTT.

The chain carries TRBV29-1 and TRBJ1-5, with D possibly TRBD1 on 6 matching bases. Germline loops: CDR1 SQVTM, CDR2 ANQGSEA. With 6 bases removed from V and 2 bases from J, the gap between germline ends came to 14 bases. The CDR3 consists of 14 residues. The CDR3 protein is CSVGGGNGNQPQHF. CDR3 coding DNA: TGCAGCGTGGGAGGGGGGAATGGCAATCAGCCCCAGCATTTT.

The V call is TRBV2, the J call TRBJ1-1; tentative D call: TRBD1 (6 bases). The CDR3 loop spans 15 amino acids. V lost 6 bases and J 1 base, leaving 15 bases between the germline ends. Per germline, CDR1 SNHLY and CDR2 FYNNEI. CDR3 DNA: TGTGCCAGCAGCCTTATTTCGACAGGGAACACTGAAGCTTTCTTT. It is translated as CASSLISTGNTEAFF. Combining the CDR3 with reference TRBV2 and TRBJ1-1 gives the whole variable domain EPEVTQTPSHQVTQMGQEVILRCVPISNHLYFYWYRQILGQKVEFLVSFYNNEISEKSEIFDDQFSVERPDGSNFTLKIRSTKLEDSAMYFCASSLISTGNTEAFFGQGTRLTVV.

The V and J genes are TRBV2 and TRBJ2-2; tentative D call: TRBD2 (5 bases). Germline CDR1 is SNHLY and CDR2 is FYNNEI. Trimming took off 6 bases at V and 2 bases at J, with 10 bases between the two ends. The CDR3 covers 14 residues. This CDR3 is CASRALANTGELFF. Here the CDR3 DNA reads TGTGCCAGCAGGGCTCTAGCTAACACCGGGGAGCTGTTTTTT.

The CDR3 loop reads CASNAGRGLGGYTF. The CDR3 DNA sequence: TGTGCCAGCAATGCCGGCAGGGGGCTAGGGGGCTACACCTTC. The genes are TRBV28 and TRBJ1-2; 8 bases fit TRBD1. CDR1 MDHEN and CDR2 SYDVKM come from the germline V gene. The CDR3 is 14 residues long. The V gene end was trimmed by 7 bases and the J gene end by 8 bases; junction bases not matched to a gene: 12.